The sample holds many counts of the clone carrying this TCR beta chain. The V gene lost 7 bases and the J gene lost 2 bases, with 25 bases spanning the gap. The CDR3 totals 18 residues. Combining a sample-barcoded 5' primer with a J-beta primer mix, a second PCR ran for about 7 to 12 cycles. A tag from a template-switch adaptor with 12 random nucleotides marked each cDNA molecule. TCRdb itself ran the 5' RACE reads through MiXCR, one entry per CDR3 protein. Found here are around 870,000 distinct CDR3 sequences, 25% to 30% of them singletons; the top ten hold 17%. These data originate in a study of blood T cells in healthy people across ages. Background on the study: Capture via template switching afforded approximately one barcoded beta molecule per two T cells.

This receptor was taken from an elderly woman in good health. The specimen sequenced was blood. The chain links TRBV12-3 or TRBV12-4 to TRBJ2-3; either TRBD1 or TRBD2 may fit D (6 bases each). For the CDR3, the DNA is TGTGCCAGCAACAAACTAGGAGGGGGGCTCTTTTCCACAGATACGCAGTATTTT. As protein: CASNKLGGGLFSTDTQYF.